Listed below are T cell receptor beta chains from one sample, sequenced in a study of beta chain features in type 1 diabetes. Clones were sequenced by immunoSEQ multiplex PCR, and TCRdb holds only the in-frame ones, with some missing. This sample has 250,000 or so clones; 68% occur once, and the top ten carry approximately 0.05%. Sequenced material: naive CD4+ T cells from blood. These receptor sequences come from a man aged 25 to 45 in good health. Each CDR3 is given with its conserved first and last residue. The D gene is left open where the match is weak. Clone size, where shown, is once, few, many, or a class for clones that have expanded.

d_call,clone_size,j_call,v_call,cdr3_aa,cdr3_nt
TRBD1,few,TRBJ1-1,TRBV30,CAWSLGQGLEAFF,TGTGCCTGGAGTTTGGGACAGGGCCTTGAAGCTTTCTTT
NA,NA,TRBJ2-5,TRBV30,CAWSVLRETQYF,TGTGCCTGGAGTGTACTCAGGGAGACCCAGTACTTC
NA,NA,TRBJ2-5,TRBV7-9,CASSPSRRATPETQYF,TGTGCCAGCAGCCCCTCCCGGCGGGCGACACCAGAGACCCAGTACTTC
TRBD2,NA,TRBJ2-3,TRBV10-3,CAISDGGGLADTQYF,TGTGCCATCAGTGACGGCGGGGGACTCGCAGATACGCAGTATTTT
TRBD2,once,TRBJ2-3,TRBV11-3,CASSLGWREATDTQYF,TGTGCCAGCAGCTTAGGTTGGCGGGAGGCCACAGATACGCAGTATTTT
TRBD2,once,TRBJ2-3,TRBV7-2,CASSRRTSGTDTQYF,TGTGCCAGCAGCCGCAGGACTAGCGGCACAGATACGCAGTATTTT
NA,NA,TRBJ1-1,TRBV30,CAWTKDRLNTEAFF,TGTGCCTGGACAAAGGACAGACTGAACACTGAAGCTTTCTTT
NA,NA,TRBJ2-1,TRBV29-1,CSVEGRLVNEQFF,TGCAGCGTTGAAGGGCGGCTAGTCAATGAGCAGTTCTTC
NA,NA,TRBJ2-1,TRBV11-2,CASSLEAGYNEQFF,TGTGCCAGCAGCTTAGAGGCGGGGTACAATGAGCAGTTCTTC
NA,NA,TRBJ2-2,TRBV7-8,CASGLQDGELFF,TGTGCCAGCGGGTTACAGGACGGGGAGCTGTTTTTT
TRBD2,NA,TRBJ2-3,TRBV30,CAWSVLAGFTDTQYF,TGTGCCTGGAGCGTACTAGCGGGATTTACAGATACGCAGTATTTT
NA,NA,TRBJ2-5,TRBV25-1,CASSELFSPREAQYF,TGTGCCAGCAGTGAGCTCTTCTCCCCTCGAGAAGCCCAGTACTTC
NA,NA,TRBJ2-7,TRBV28,CASTRGGQVSYEQYF,TGTGCCAGCACACGCGGGGGACAGGTTTCCTACGAGCAGTACTTC
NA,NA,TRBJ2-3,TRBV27,CASSIGDTQYF,TGTGCCAGCAGTATTGGAGATACGCAGTATTTT
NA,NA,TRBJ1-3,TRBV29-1,CSCLFGNTIYF,TGCAGCTGTCTTTTCGGAAACACCATATATTTT
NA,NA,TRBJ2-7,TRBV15,CATSNRADYEQYF,TGTGCCACCAGCAACAGGGCGGACTACGAGCAGTACTTC
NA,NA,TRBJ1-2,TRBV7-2,CASRNGYGYTF,TGTGCCAGCAGAAATGGGTATGGCTACACCTTC
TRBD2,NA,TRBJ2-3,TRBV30,CAWSVGLAGATDTQYF,TGTGCCTGGAGTGTTGGACTAGCGGGGGCCACAGATACGCAGTATTTT
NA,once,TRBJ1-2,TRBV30,CAWSRLGGNYGYTF,TGTGCCTGGAGTAGGTTGGGAGGCAACTATGGCTACACCTTC
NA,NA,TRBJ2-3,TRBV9,CASSVVYSPDTQYF,TGTGCCAGCAGCGTAGTATACTCTCCAGATACGCAGTATTTT
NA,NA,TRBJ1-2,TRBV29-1,CSVDTSPNYGYTF,TGCAGCGTTGATACGTCCCCCAACTATGGCTACACCTTC
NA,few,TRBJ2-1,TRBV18,CASSPEREQFF,TGTGCCAGCTCACCGGAGAGGGAGCAGTTCTTC
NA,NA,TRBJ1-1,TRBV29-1,CSVATVMNTEAFF,TGCAGCGTTGCAACAGTGATGAACACTGAAGCTTTCTTT
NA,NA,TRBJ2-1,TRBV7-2,CASSFLISEQFF,TGTGCCAGCAGCTTTCTGATCTCTGAGCAGTTCTTC
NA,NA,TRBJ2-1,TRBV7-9,CANVKSGHEQFF,TGTGCCAACGTCAAAAGCGGCCATGAGCAGTTCTTC
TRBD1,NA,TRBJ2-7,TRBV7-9,CASSPDRGLREQYF,TGTGCCAGCAGCCCGGACAGGGGGTTGCGCGAGCAGTACTTC
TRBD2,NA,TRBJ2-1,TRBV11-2,CASSPRAGAYNEQFF,TGTGCCAGCAGCCCCCGAGCGGGAGCGTACAATGAGCAGTTCTTC
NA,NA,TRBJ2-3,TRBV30,CAWSANIDTQYF,TGTGCCTGGAGTGCCAATATAGATACGCAGTATTTT
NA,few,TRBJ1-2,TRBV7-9,CASSPTSSNYGYTF,TGTGCCAGCAGCCCAACAAGTTCTAACTATGGCTACACCTTC
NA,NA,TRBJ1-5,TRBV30,CAWSSRTQYQPQHF,TGTGCCTGGAGTAGCCGGACACAATATCAGCCCCAGCATTTT
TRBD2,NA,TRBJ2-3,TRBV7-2,CASRLAPLLAGAKDTQYF,TGTGCCAGCAGATTAGCGCCCCTACTAGCGGGAGCAAAAGATACGCAGTATTTT
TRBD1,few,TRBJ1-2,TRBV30,CAWSDRGQGYTF,TGTGCCTGGAGCGACAGGGGGCAAGGCTACACCTTC
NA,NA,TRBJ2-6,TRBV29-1,CSVGSSGANVLTF,TGCAGCGTTGGCTCGTCTGGGGCCAACGTCCTGACTTTC
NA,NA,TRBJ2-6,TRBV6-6,CASRHDAFSGANVLTF,TGTGCCAGCAGGCACGACGCCTTCTCTGGGGCCAACGTCCTGACTTTC
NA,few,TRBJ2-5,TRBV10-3,CAISESPSEQETQYF,TGTGCCATCAGTGAGTCGCCTAGCGAACAAGAGACCCAGTACTTC
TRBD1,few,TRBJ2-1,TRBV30,CAWTRDRDYNEQFF,TGTGCCTGGACCCGGGACAGGGACTACAATGAGCAGTTCTTC
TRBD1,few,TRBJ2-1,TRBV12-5,CASAPRQGVHNEQFF,TGTGCTAGTGCCCCAAGACAGGGGGTTCACAATGAGCAGTTCTTC
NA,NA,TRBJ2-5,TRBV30,CAWSAYRETQYF,TGTGCCTGGAGTGCCTATCGGGAGACCCAGTACTTC
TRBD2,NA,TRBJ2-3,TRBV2,CASRGTSGNTDTQYF,TGTGCCAGCAGAGGGACTAGCGGAAACACAGATACGCAGTATTTT
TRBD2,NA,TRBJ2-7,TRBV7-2,CASSPSGGPYEQYF,TGTGCCAGCAGCCCGAGCGGGGGGCCCTACGAGCAGTACTTC
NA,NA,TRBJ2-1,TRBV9,CASSAAPTRGSEQFF,TGTGCCAGCAGCGCCGCCCCGACCCGGGGCAGTGAGCAGTTCTTC
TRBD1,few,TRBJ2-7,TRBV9,CASSVSTGVDEQYF,TGTGCCAGCAGCGTATCGACAGGGGTAGACGAGCAGTACTTC
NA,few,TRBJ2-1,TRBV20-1,CSAGYNEQFF,TGCAGTGCTGGATACAATGAGCAGTTCTTC
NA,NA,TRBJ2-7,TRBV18,CASSPVAGNSHEQYF,TGTGCCAGCTCACCAGTGGCAGGGAACTCCCACGAGCAGTACTTC
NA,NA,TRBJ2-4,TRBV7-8,CASSLGNIQYF,TGTGCCAGCAGCTTAGGAAACATTCAGTACTTC
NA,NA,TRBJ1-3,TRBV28,CASGQRNTIYF,TGTGCCAGCGGACAGCGAAACACCATATATTTT
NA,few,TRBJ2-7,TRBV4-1,CASSFGDYDEQYF,TGCGCCAGCAGCTTCGGGGATTACGACGAGCAGTACTTC